This T cell receptor beta chain was sequenced during a study of blood T cell repertoires in COVID-19. Study at large: The United States, Italy and Spain supplied acute and convalescent COVID-19 samples. Sources were T cells, B-cell-depleted T cells, or PBMCs; the material itself was cDNA or gDNA.

Libraries were prepared by immunoSEQ multiplex PCR; TCRdb keeps only in-frame clonotypes and omits some of them. Of hundreds of thousands of clones in the sample, 80% to 95% were seen once. This CDR3 spans 13 amino acids. V was pared by 2 bases and J by 8 bases, with 12 bases between. Germline CDR1 KGHSH, CDR2 LQKENI. The V and J genes are TRBV18 and TRBJ1-2; TRBD1 might be the D (5 bases). The sample taken for sequencing was peripheral blood. The source is a man aged 55 to 69 with COVID-19, enrolled during active disease. The DNA of the CDR3 is TGTGCCAGCTCACCAACGGGGGTAGGCGGCTACACCTTC. This gives the protein CASSPTGVGGYTF.